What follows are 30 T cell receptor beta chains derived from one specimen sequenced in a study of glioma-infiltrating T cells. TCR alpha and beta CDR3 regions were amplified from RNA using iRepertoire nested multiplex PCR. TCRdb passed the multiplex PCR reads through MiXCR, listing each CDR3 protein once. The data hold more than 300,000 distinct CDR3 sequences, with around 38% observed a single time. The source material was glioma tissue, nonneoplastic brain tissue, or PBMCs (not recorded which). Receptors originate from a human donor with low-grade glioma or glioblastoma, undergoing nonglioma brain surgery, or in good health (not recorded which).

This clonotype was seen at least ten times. The CDR3: CASSHRTGPGSPLHF. The CDR3 DNA sequence: TGCGCCAGCAGCCATCGGACAGGGCCGGGTTCACCCCTCCACTTT. The chain employs TRBV4-1 and TRBJ1-6; the match to TRBD1 covers 8 bases. The germline V gene encodes CDR1 MGHRA and CDR2 YSYEKL. With 3 bases clipped from V and 9 bases from J, the junction kept 7 bases outside the gene matches. The CDR3 spans 15 residues.

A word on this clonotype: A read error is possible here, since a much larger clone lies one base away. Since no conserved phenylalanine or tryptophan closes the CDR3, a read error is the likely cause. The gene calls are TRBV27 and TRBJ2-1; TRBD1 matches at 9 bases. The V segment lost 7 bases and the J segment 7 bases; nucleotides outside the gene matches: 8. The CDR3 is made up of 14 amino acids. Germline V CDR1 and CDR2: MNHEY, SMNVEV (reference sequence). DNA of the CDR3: TGTGCCAGCATCTCCGACAGGGGGGATAATGAGCAGTTCCTC. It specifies CASISDRGDNEQFL.

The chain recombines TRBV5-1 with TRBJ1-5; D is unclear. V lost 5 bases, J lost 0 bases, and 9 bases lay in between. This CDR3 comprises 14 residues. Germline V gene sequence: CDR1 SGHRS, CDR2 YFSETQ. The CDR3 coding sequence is TGCGCCAGCAGGCCCGATAATAGCAATCAGCCCCAGCATTTT. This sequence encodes CASRPDNSNQPQHF.

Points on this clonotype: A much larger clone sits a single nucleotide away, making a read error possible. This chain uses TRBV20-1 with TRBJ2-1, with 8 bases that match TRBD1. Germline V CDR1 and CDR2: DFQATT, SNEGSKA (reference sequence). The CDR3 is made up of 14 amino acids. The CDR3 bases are TGCAGTGCCTATAGGGGGACAGGAAACAATGAGCAGATCTTC. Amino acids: CSAYRGTGNNEQIF.

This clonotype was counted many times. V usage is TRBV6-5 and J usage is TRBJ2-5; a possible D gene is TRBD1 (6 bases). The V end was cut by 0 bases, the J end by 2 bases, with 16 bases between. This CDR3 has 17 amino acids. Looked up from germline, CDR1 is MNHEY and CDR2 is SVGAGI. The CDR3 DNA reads TGTGCCAGCAGTTACTCAAACAGGGTCCAGGCTCAAGAGACCCAGTACTTC. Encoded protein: CASSYSNRVQAQETQYF.

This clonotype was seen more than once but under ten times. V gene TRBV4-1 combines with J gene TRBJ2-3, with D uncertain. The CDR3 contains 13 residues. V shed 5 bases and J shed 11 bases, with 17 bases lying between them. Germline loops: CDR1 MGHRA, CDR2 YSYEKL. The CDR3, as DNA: TGCGCCAGCAGCACCCCCCCCGCAGGTCAGCAGTATTTT. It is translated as CASSTPPAGQQYF.

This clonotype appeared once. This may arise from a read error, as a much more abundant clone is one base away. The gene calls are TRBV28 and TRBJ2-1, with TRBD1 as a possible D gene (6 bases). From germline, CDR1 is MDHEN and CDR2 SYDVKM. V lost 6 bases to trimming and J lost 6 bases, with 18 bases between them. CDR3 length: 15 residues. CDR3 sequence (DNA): TGTGCCAGCAGGCCTGGGACAAGGGGCGGCAATGAGCAGTTCTTC. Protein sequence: CASRPGTRGGNEQFF. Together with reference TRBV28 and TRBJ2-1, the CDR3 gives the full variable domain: DVKVTQSSRYLVKRTGEKVFLECVQDMDHENMFWYRQDPGLGLRLIYFSYDVKMKEKGDIPEGYSVSREKKERFSLILESASTNQTSMYLCASRPGTRGGNEQFFGPGTRLTVL.

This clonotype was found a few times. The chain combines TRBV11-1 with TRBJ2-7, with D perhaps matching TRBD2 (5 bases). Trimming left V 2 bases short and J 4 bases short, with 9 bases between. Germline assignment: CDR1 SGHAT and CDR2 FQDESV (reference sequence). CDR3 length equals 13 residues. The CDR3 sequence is CASSLTREYEQYF. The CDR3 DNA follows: TGTGCCAGCAGCTTAACTAGAGAGTACGAGCAGTACTTC.

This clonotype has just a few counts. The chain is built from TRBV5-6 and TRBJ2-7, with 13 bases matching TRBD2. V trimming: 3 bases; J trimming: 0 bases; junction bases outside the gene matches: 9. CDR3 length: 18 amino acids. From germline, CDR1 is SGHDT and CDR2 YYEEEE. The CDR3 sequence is CASSSPGTSGDYSYEQYF. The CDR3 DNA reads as TGTGCCAGCAGCTCGCCCGGGACTAGCGGGGATTACTCCTACGAGCAGTACTTC.

The CDR3, as DNA: TGTGCCAGTTCACCGGGACAGTCGCACGAGCAGTACTTC. Protein product: CASSPGQSHEQYF. The J gene is TRBJ2-7, the V gene TRBV19; TRBD1 agrees at 7 bases. The CDR3 contains 13 residues. Germline CDR1 reads LNHDA; CDR2 reads SQIVND (reference sequence). J was trimmed by 5 bases and V by 8 bases; bases with no gene match: 9. Using reference TRBV19 and TRBJ2-7 for the parts outside the CDR3, the full variable domain is DGGITQSPKYLFRKEGQNVTLSCEQNLNHDAMYWYRQDPGQGLRLIYYSQIVNDFQKGDIAEGYSVSREKKESFPLTVTSAQKNPTAFYLCASSPGQSHEQYFGPGTRLTVT.

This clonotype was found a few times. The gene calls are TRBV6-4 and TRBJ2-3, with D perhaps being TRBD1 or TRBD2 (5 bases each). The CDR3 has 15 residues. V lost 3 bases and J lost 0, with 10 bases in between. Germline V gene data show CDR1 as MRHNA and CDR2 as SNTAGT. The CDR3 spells CASSDGASSTDTQYF. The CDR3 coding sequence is TGTGCCAGCAGTGATGGGGCTAGCAGCACAGATACGCAGTATTTT.

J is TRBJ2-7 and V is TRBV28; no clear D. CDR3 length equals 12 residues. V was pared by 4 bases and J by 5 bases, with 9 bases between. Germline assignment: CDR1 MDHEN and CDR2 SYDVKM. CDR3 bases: TGTGCCAGCAGTTCCCCCGCGGACGAGCAGTACTTC. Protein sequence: CASSSPADEQYF.

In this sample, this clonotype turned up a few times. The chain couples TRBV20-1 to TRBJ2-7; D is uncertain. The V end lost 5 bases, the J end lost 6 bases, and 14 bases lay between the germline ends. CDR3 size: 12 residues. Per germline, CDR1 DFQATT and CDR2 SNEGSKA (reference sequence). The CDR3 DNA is TGCAGTGCTGGTGTAGCCGGTCGCGAGCAGTACTTC. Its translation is CSAGVAGREQYF.

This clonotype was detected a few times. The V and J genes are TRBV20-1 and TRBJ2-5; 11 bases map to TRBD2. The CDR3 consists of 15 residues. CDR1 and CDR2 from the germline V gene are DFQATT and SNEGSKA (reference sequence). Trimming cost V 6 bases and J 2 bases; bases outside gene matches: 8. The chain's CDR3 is CSAKLGLAVQETQYF. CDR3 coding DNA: TGCAGTGCCAAGCTGGGACTAGCGGTACAAGAGACCCAGTACTTC.

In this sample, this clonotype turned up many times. CDR3 coding DNA: TGTGCCAGCAGTTGGAGGAACACTGAAGCTTTCTTT. Amino acid sequence: CASSWRNTEAFF. This chain connects TRBV28 to TRBJ1-1; D is unclear. Germline V lookup: CDR1 MDHEN, CDR2 SYDVKM. Trimming stripped 4 bases from V and 1 base from J, with 4 bases between. This CDR3 region has 12 residues. The whole variable domain, remainder taken from reference TRBV28 and TRBJ1-1, is DVKVTQSSRYLVKRTGEKVFLECVQDMDHENMFWYRQDPGLGLRLIYFSYDVKMKEKGDIPEGYSVSREKKERFSLILESASTNQTSMYLCASSWRNTEAFFGQGTRLTVV.

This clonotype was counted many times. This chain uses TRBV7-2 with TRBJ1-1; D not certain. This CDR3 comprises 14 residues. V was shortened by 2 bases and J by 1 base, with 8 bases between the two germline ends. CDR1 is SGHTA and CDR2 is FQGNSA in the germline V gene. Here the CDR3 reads CASSLLGGNTEAFF. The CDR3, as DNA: TGTGCCAGCAGCTTATTGGGAGGGAACACTGAAGCTTTCTTT.

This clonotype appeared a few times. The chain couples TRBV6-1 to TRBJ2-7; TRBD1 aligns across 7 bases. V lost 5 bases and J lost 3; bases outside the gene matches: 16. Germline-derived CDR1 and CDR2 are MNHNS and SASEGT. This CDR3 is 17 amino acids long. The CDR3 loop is CASSTPSTGPYHYEQYF. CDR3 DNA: TGTGCCAGCAGTACCCCCTCGACAGGGCCCTACCACTACGAGCAGTACTTC.

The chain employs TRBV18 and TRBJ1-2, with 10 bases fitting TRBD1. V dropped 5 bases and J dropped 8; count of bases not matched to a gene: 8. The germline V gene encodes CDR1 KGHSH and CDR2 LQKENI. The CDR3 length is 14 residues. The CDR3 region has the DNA TGTGCCAGCTCAGCAACGACAGGGGGCAAAGGCTACACCTTC. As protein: CASSATTGGKGYTF. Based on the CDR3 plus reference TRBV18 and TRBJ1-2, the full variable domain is NAGVMQNPRHLVRRRGQEARLRCSPMKGHSHVYWYRQLPEEGLKFMVYLQKENIIDESGMPKERFSAEFPKEGPSILRIQQVVRGDSAAYFCASSATTGGKGYTFGSGTRLTVV.

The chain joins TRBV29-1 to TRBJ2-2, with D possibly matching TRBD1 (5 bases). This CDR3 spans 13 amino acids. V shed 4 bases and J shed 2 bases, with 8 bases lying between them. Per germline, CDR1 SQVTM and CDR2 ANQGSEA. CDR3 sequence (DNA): TGCAGCGTTGCAGGGATAAACACCGGGGAGCTGTTTTTT. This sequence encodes CSVAGINTGELFF.

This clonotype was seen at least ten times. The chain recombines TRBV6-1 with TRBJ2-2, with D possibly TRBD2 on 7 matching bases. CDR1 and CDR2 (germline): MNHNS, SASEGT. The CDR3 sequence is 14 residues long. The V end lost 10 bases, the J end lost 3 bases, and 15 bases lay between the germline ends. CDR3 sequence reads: CATQWGGDTGELFF. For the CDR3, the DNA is TGTGCCACCCAATGGGGGGGCGACACCGGGGAGCTGTTTTTT.

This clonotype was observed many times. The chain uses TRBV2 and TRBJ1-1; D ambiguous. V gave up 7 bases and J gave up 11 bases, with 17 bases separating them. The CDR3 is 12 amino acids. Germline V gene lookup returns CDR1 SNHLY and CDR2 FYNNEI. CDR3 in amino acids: CASTYSTFMAFF. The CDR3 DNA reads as TGTGCCAGCACCTACTCGACCTTTATGGCTTTCTTT. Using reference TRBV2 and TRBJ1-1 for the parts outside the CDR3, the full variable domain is EPEVTQTPSHQVTQMGQEVILRCVPISNHLYFYWYRQILGQKVEFLVSFYNNEISEKSEIFDDQFSVERPDGSNFTLKIRSTKLEDSAMYFCASTYSTFMAFFGQGTRLTVV.

The CDR3: CASSSTSGWYNEQFF. The CDR3 region has the DNA TGTGCCAGCAGCTCGACTAGCGGGTGGTACAATGAGCAGTTCTTC. The J gene is TRBJ2-1, the V gene TRBV7-2; 10 bases agree with TRBD2. In germline, CDR1 is SGHTA, CDR2 FQGNSA. With V trimmed by 4 bases and J by 4 bases, 4 bases remained unmatched. This CDR3 is built from 15 residues.

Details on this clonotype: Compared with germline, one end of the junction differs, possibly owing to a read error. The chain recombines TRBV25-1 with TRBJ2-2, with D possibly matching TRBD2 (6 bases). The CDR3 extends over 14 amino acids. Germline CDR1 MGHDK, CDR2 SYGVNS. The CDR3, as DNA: TGTGGAACACGAGGGGACTGGAACACCGGGGGGCTGTTTTTT. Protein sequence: CGTRGDWNTGGLFF.

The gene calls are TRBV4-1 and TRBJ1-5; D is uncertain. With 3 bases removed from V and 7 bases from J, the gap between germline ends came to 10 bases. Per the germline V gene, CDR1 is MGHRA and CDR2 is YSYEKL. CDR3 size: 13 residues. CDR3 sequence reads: CASSQNDNQPQHF. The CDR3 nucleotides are TGCGCCAGCAGCCAGAATGACAACCAGCCCCAGCATTTT.

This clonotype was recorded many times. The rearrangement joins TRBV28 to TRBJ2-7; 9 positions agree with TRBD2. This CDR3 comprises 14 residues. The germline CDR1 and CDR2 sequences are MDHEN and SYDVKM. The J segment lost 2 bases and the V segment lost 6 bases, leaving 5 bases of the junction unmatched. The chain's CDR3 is CASRSGTSTYEQYF. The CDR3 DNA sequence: TGTGCCAGCAGATCCGGGACTAGCACCTACGAGCAGTACTTC.

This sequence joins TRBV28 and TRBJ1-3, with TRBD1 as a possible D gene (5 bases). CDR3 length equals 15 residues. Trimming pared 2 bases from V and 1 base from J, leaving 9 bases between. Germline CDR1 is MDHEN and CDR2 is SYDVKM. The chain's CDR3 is CASSLNGGSGNTIYF. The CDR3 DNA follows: TGTGCCAGCAGTTTAAACGGGGGATCTGGAAACACCATATATTTT. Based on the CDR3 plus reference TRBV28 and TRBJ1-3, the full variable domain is DVKVTQSSRYLVKRTGEKVFLECVQDMDHENMFWYRQDPGLGLRLIYFSYDVKMKEKGDIPEGYSVSREKKERFSLILESASTNQTSMYLCASSLNGGSGNTIYFGEGSWLTVV.

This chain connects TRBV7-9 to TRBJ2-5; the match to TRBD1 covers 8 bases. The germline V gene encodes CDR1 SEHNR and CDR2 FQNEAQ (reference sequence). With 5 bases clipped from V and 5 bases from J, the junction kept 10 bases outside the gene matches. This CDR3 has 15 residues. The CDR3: CASSLGQGEGETQYF. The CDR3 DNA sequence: TGTGCCAGCAGCCTCGGACAGGGAGAGGGGGAGACCCAGTACTTC.

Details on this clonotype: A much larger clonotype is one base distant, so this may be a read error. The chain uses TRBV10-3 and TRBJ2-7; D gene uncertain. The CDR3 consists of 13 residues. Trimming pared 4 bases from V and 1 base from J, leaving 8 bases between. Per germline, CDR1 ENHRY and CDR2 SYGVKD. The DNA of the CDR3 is TGTGCCATCAGTGCCGCGGTATCCTACGAGCAGTACTTC. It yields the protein CAISAAVSYEQYF.

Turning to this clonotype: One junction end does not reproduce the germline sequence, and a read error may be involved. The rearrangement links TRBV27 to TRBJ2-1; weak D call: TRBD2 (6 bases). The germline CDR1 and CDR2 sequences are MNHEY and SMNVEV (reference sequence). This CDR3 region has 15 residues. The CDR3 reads CVSSPPRDFYNEQFF. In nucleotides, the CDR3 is TGTGTCAGCAGTCCTCCCCGGGACTTTTACAATGAGCAGTTCTTC.

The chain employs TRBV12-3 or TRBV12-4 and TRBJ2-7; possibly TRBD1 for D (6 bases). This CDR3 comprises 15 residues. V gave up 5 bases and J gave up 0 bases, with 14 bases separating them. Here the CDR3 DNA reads TGTGCCAGCAGTACCGGGACACCTTTCTCCTACGAGCAGTACTTC. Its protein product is CASSTGTPFSYEQYF.